The 9 T cell receptor beta chains below come from one sample, sequenced in a study of blood T cell repertoires in COVID-19. The assay was immunoSEQ multiplex PCR, and TCRdb's table has in-frame clones only and misses some. The repertoire holds 330,000 or so clones, around 90% seen once, with approximately 9.9% in the top ten. Sequenced sample: peripheral blood. Source of these receptors: a man aged 30-40 years with COVID-19, enrolled during active disease.

This chain uses TRBV4-2 with TRBJ2-1; 7 bases agree with TRBD1. With V trimmed by 4 bases and J by 8 bases, 17 bases remained unmatched. From germline, CDR1 is LGHNA and CDR2 YNFKEQ. This CDR3 spans 17 amino acids. CDR3 residues: CASSPSGSGGEWDEQFF. CDR3 nucleotide sequence: TGTGCCAGCAGCCCCAGTGGGTCAGGGGGAGAGTGGGATGAGCAGTTCTTC.

The chain combines TRBV19 with TRBJ2-6; 8 bases match TRBD1. CDR1 LNHDA and CDR2 SQIVND come from the germline V gene (reference sequence). The length of the CDR3 is 16 residues. V gave up 9 bases and J gave up 2 bases; unmatched junction bases: 9. Here the CDR3 reads CASTHLQGAGANVLTF. CDR3 sequence (DNA): TGTGCCAGCACGCATCTACAGGGGGCTGGGGCCAACGTCCTGACTTTC.

The rearrangement uses TRBV6-6 and TRBJ2-1, with unresolved D. Germline V CDR1 and CDR2: MNHNY, SVGAGI (reference sequence). The CDR3 is 11 amino acids. Between the trimmed V and J ends, which lost 7 bases and 3 bases, there was a span of 4 bases. The CDR3 protein is CASTYYNEQFF. DNA for the CDR3: TGTGCCAGCACCTACTACAATGAGCAGTTCTTC.

This chain connects TRBV7-9 to TRBJ2-2; D gene unclear. V was clipped by 3 bases and J by 7 bases, with 12 bases between them. The V gene's germline CDR1 is SEHNR and CDR2 FQNEAQ (reference sequence). This CDR3 spans 14 amino acids. The CDR3 sequence: CASSFVTMGGELFF. The CDR3 DNA reads as TGTGCCAGCAGCTTCGTGACAATGGGCGGGGAGCTGTTTTTT.

This sequence joins TRBV4-3 and TRBJ1-6, with 10 positions matching TRBD1. V lost 6 bases to trimming and J lost 8 bases; unmatched junction nucleotides: 7. Germline V lookup: CDR1 LGHNA, CDR2 YSLEER. There are 15 residues in the CDR3. The DNA for the CDR3 is TGCGCCAGCAGTCAGACCGGGACAGGGGATTCACCCCTCCACTTT. Its protein product is CASSQTGTGDSPLHF.

The chain couples TRBV19 to TRBJ2-3; a weak D match, TRBD2 (5 bases). Germline V CDR1 and CDR2: LNHDA, SQIVND (reference sequence). V shed 0 bases and J shed 0 bases, with 10 bases lying between them. The CDR3 consists of 16 residues. The CDR3 nucleotides read TGTGCCAGTAGTATAGAACCGGGGATTAGCACAGATACGCAGTATTTT. It specifies CASSIEPGISTDTQYF.

The chain combines TRBV30 with TRBJ1-2, with a possible D match to TRBD1 (6 bases). CDR1 is GTSNPN and CDR2 is SVGIG in the germline V gene (reference sequence). The CDR3 has 15 residues. Deletions cut 2 bases from V and 7 bases from J, with 20 bases between. The CDR3 bases are TGTGCCTGGAGTACCACCGGCCCCAGGGGCGGTGGCTACACCTTC. The encoded protein is CAWSTTGPRGGGYTF.

This clone was seen only once. This sequence joins TRBV7-2 and TRBJ2-3; 7 positions agree with TRBD2. The CDR3 runs 14 residues. Germline-derived CDR1 and CDR2 are SGHTA and FQGNSA. After removal of 2 bases from V and 8 bases from J, the junction contained 7 bases not matched to a gene. The CDR3, as DNA: TGTGCCAGCAGCTTACAAACCCCGGGGGGTACGCAGTATTTT. Translation gives CASSLQTPGGTQYF.

The V gene is TRBV12-3 or TRBV12-4, the J gene TRBJ1-1; TRBD1 might be the D (5 bases). The CDR3 contains 13 residues. The germline V and J ends were trimmed by 5 bases and 1 base, with 8 bases remaining between them. The CDR3: CASSPTGNTEAFF. The CDR3 nucleotides are TGTGCCAGCAGTCCCACAGGGAACACTGAAGCTTTCTTT.